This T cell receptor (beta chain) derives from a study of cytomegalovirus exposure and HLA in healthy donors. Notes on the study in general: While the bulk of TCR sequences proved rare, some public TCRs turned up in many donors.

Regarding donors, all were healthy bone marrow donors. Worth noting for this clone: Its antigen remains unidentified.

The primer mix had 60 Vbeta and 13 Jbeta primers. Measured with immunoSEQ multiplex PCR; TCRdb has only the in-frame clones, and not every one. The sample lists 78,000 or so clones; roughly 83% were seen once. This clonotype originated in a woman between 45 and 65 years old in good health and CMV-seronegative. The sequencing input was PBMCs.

In DNA form, the CDR3 reads TGTGCCAGTAGTATCCTAGCGGGGAACTACGAGCAGTACTTC. Translated, it gives CASSILAGNYEQYF. This sequence joins TRBV19 and TRBJ2-7; 9 bases are shared with TRBD2. Germline values: CDR1 LNHDA, CDR2 SQIVND (reference sequence). J gave up 3 bases and V 3 bases, and 3 bases lay outside the gene matches. This CDR3 region has 14 residues.